This entry is about one T cell receptor (beta chain). This record comes from a study of blood T cell repertoires in COVID-19. Study-wide context: The cDNA or gDNA used as material had been derived from T cells, B-cell-depleted T cells, or PBMCs.

The CDR3 is 12 amino acids. The V gene lost 3 bases and the J gene lost 5 bases, with 8 bases spanning the gap. CDR1 and CDR2 (germline): WSHSY, SAAADI. Profiled with immunoSEQ multiplex PCR; TCRdb holds only in-frame clones, not every one. The data hold about 190,000 clones, with around 79% observed a single time. This chain joins TRBV10-2 and TRBJ2-7; D not resolved. The receptor was isolated from a man between 50 and 59 years old who had recovered from COVID-19. Material for sequencing was peripheral blood. The CDR3 coding sequence is TGCGCCAGCAGTGATGTGGGCCACGAGCAGTACTTC. Translated: CASSDVGHEQYF.